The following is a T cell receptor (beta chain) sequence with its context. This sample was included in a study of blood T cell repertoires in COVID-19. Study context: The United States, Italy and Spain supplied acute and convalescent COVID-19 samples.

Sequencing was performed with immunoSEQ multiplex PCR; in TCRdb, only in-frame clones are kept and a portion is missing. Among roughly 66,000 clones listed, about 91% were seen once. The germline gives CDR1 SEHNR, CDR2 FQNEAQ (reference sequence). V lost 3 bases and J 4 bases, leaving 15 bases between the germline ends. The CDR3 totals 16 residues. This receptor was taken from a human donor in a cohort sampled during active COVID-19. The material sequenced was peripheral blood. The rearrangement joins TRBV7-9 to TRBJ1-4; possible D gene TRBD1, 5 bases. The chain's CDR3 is CASSLPRQSNNEKLFF. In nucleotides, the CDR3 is TGTGCCAGCAGCTTGCCCCGACAGAGTAATAATGAAAAACTGTTTTTT.